This paragraph reports one TCR beta chain. Its antigen is not identified. The V and J ends lost 1 base and 7 bases respectively, with 19 bases between them. Germline loops: CDR1 MGHRA, CDR2 YSYEKL. The CDR3 length is 16 residues. This entry comes from a study of OX40 agonist ivuxolimab in advanced cancers. The assay was immunoSEQ multiplex PCR, and TCRdb's table has in-frame clones only and misses some. The sample has roughly 34,000 clones; roughly nine tenths are singletons. The study, taken as a whole, reports: Among the least clonally expanded were partial responders at 0.1-3.0 mg/kg. Both CD4+ and CD8+ T cell populations in blood had undergone clonal expansion by week 6 at 0.1 to 3.0 mg/kg. Expanded clones were, on average, more numerous in CD8+ T cells than in CD4+.

The V gene is TRBV4-1, the J gene TRBJ1-1, with D perhaps matching TRBD1 (6 bases). This receptor was identified in an adult with an advanced solid tumor such as melanoma, head and neck, liver or kidney cancer. This sample comprised CD4+ or CD8+ T cells sorted from blood, obtained in a trial of the OX40 agonist ivuxolimab. The CDR3 loop is CASSQVTGQSFNEAFF. DNA of the CDR3: TGCGCCAGCAGCCAAGTCACCGGACAGTCGTTTAATGAAGCTTTCTTT.